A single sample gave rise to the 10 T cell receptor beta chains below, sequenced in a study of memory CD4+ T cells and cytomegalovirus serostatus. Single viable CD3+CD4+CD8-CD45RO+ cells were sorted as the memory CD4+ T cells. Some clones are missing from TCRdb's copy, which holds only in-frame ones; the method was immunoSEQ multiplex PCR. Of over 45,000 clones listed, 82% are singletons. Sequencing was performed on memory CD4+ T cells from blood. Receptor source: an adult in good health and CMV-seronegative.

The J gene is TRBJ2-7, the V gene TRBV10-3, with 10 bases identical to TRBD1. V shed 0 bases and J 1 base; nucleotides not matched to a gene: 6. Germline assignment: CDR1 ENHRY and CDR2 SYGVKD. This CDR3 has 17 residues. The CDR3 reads CAISESKRTGGSYEQYF. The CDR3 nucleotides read TGTGCCATCAGTGAGTCGAAGAGGACAGGGGGATCCTACGAGCAGTACTTC.

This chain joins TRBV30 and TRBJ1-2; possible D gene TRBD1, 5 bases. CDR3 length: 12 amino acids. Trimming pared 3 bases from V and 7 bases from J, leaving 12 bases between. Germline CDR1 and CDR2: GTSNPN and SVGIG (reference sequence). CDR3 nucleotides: TGTGCCTGGAGCGGGGGGGTAGGTGGCTACACCTTC. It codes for CAWSGGVGGYTF.

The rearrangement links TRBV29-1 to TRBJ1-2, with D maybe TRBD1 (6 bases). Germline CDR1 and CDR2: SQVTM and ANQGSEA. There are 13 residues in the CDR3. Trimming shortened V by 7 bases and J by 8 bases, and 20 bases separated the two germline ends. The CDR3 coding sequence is TGCAGCGATTGGGTCCCAGGGGATGACGGCTACACCTTC. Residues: CSDWVPGDDGYTF.

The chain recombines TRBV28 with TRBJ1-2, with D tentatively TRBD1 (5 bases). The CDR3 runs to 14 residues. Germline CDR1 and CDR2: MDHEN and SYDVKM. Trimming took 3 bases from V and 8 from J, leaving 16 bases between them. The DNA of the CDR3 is TGTGCCAGCAGTTTCCCTACCGGGGGAAGAGGCTACACCTTC. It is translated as CASSFPTGGRGYTF.

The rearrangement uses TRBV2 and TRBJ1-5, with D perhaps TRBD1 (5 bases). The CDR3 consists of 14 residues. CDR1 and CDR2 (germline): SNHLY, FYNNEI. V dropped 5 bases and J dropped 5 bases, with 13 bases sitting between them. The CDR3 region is CASSSRGRDQPQHF. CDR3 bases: TGTGCCAGCAGTTCCCGGGGGAGGGATCAGCCCCAGCATTTT.

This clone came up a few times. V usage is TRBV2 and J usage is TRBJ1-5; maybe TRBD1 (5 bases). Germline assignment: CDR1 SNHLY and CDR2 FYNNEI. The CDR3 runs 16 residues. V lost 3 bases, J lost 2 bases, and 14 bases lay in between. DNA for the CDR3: TGTGCCAGCAGTGAGGAGTCGGGGGTGGGCAATCAGCCCCAGCATTTT. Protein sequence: CASSEESGVGNQPQHF.

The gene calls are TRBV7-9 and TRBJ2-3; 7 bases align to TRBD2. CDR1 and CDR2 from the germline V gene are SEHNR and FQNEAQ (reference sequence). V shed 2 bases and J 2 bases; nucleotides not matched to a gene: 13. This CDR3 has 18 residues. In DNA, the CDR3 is TGTGCCAGCAGCTTAAAAGGCCTCGGGGGGTTCTTCACAGATACGCAGTATTTT. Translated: CASSLKGLGGFFTDTQYF.

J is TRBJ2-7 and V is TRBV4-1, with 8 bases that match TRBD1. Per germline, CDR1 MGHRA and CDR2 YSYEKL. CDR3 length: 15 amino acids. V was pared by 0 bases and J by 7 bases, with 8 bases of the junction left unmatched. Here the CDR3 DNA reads TGCGCCAGCAGCCAAGAAGTGACAGGGGTGCGAGAGCAGTACTTC. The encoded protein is CASSQEVTGVREQYF.

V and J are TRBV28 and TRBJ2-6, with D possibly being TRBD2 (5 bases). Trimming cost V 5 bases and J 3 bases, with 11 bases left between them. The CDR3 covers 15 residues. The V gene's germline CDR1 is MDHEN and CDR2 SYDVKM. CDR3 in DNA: TGTGCCAGCAGTGAAAGGGAGTTTGGGGCCAACGTCCTGACTTTC. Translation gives CASSEREFGANVLTF.

CDR3 in amino acids: CASSQERGKERGGPRDTQYF. The CDR3 DNA follows: TGCGCCAGCAGCCAAGAGCGGGGGAAAGAGCGGGGGGGCCCCAGAGATACGCAGTATTTT. The chain links TRBV4-1 to TRBJ2-3; TRBD2 agrees at 10 bases. The CDR3 has 20 residues. Germline CDR1 and CDR2: MGHRA and YSYEKL. V lost 0 bases, J lost 5 bases, and 17 bases stayed unmatched.